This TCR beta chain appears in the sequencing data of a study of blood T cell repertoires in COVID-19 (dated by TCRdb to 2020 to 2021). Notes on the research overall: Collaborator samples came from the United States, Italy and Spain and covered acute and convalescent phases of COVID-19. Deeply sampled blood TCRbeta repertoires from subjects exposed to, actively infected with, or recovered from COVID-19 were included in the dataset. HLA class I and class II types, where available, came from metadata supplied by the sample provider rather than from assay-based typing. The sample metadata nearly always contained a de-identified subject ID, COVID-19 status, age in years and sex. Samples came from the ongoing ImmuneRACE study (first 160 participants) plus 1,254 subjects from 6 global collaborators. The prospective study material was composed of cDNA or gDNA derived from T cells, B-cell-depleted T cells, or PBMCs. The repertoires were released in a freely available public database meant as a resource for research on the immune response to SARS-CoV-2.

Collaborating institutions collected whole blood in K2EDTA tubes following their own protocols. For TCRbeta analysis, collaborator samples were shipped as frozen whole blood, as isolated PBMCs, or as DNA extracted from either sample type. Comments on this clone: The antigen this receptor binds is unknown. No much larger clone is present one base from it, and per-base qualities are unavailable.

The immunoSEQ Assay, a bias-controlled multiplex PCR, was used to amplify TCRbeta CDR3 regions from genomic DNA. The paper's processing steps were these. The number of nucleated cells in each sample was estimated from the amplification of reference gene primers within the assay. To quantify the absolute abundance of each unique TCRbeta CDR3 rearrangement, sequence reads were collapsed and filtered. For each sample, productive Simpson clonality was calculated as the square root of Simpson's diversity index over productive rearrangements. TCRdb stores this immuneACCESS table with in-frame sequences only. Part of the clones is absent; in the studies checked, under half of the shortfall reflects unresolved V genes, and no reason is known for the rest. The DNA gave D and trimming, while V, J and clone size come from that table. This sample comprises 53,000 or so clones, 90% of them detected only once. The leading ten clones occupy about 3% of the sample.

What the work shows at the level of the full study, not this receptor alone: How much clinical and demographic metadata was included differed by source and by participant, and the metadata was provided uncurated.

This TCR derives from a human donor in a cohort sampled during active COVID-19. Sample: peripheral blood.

CDR3 sequence: CASSYSMGAGHGYTF. The nucleotide sequence is TGTGCCAGCAGTTACTCGATGGGGGCGGGTCATGGCTACACCTTC. Recombination joined TRBV6-5 with TRBJ1-2; a tentative D call is TRBD1 (6 bases match). V drops 0 bases and J drops 6 bases, leaving 14 bases in between. The CDR3 goes from the cysteine to the phenylalanine over 15 residues. The sequence is cut down to CDR3 DNA, 45 bases in frame from base 1. The germline V gene sets CDR1 to MNHEY and CDR2 to SVGAGI.